The present entry profiles one TCR beta chain with its context. V lost 0 bases to trimming and J lost 0 bases, with 12 bases between them. Looked up from germline, CDR1 is SGHTS and CDR2 is YDEGEE. There are 16 residues in the CDR3. The data originate from a study of blood T cell repertoires in COVID-19. Overall study context: T cells, B-cell-depleted T cells, or PBMCs provided the cDNA or gDNA that served as material.

Authors' analysis steps: The assay estimated nucleated cells by amplifying reference gene primers. Sequencing was performed with immunoSEQ multiplex PCR; in TCRdb, only in-frame clones are kept and a portion is missing. From that table come the V and J calls and clone size; the DNA was used to work out D and trimming. The sample lists about 300,000 clones, around 84% seen once, with approximately 4.1% in the top ten. Participant ages covered about 18 to 95 years across about two dozen US areas. Allocation to cohorts depended on clinical history reported by the participants. The gene calls are TRBV5-8 and TRBJ1-1; unclear D gene. The clonotype was recovered from a man aged 25 to 45 who had recovered from COVID-19. Sequencing input: PBMCs or T cells enriched from blood (not recorded which). The CDR3 reads CASSLASSVMNTEAFF. The DNA for the CDR3 is TGTGCCAGCAGCTTGGCTAGTTCAGTCATGAACACTGAAGCTTTCTTT.